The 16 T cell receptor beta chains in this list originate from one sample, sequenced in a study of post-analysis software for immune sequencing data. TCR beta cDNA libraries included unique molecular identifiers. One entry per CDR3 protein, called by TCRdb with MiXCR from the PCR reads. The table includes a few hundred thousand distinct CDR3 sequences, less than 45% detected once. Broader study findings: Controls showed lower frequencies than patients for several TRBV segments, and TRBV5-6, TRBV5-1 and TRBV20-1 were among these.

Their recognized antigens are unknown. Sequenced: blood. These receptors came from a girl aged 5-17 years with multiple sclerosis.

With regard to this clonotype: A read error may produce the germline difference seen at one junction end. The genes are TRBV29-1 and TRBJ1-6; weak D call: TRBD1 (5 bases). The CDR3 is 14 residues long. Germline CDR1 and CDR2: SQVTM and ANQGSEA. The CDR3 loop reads CSTGAGERNSPPHF. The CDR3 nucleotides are TGCAGCACCGGGGCGGGGGAGAGGAATTCACCCCCCCACTTT.

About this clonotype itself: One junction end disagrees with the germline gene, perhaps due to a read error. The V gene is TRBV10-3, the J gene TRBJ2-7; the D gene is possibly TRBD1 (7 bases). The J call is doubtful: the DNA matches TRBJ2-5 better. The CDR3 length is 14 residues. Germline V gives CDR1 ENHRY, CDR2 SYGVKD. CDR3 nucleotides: TGTGTCATCAGTGAGGGGGCAGGGAGGGAGACCCAGTACTTC. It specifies CVISEGAGRETQYF.

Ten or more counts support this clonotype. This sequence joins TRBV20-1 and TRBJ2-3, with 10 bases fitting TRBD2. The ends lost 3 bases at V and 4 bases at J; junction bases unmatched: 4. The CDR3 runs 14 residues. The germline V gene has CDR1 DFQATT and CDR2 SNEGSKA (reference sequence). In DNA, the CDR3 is TGCAGTGCTAGCCTAGCGGGAGCCGCAGATACGCAGTATTTT. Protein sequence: CSASLAGAADTQYF.

As DNA, the CDR3 is TGCGCCAGCAGCCAAGATCTCGGAGGAGGGTACGAGCAGTACTTC. The encoded protein is CASSQDLGGGYEQYF. This chain links TRBV4-3 with TRBJ2-7; D possibly corresponds to TRBD2 (6 bases). This CDR3 spans 15 amino acids. Trimming removed 0 bases at V and 4 bases at J, with 13 bases between. CDR1 and CDR2 (germline): LGHNA, YSLEER.

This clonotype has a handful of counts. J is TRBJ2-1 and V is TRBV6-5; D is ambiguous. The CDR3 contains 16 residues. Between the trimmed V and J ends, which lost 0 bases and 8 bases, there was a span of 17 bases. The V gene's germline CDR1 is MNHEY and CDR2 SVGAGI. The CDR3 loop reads CASSYSLGGWPHEQFF. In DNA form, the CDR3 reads TGTGCCAGCAGTTACTCGTTGGGCGGTTGGCCCCATGAGCAGTTCTTC.

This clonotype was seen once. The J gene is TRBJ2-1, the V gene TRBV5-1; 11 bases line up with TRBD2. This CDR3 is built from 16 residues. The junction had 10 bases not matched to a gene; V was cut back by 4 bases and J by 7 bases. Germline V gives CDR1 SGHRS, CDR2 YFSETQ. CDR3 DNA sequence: TGCGCCAGCAGCGAGGATCTAGCGGGAGGTAGAAATGAGCAGTTCTTC. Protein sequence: CASSEDLAGGRNEQFF.

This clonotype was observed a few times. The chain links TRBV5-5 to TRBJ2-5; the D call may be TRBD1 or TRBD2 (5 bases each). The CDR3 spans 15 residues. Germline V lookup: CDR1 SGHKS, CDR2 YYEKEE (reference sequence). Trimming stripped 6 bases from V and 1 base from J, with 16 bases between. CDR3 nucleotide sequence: TGTGCCAGCAACCCACTCCGGGGCTCCCAAGAGACCCAGTACTTC. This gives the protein CASNPLRGSQETQYF.

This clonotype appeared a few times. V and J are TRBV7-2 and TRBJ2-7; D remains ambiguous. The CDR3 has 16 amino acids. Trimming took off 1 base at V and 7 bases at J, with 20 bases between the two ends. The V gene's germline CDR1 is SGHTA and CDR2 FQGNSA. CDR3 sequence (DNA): TGTGCCAGCAGCTTAGGTATCGGGCGTGACCAGAGAGAGCAGTACTTC. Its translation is CASSLGIGRDQREQYF.

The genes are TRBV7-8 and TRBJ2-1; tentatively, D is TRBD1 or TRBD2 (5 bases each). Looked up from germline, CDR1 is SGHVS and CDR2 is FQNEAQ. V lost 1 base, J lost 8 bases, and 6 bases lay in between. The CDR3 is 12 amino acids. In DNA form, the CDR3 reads TGTGCCAGCAGCTTAGAGGGACATGAGCAGTTCTTC. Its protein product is CASSLEGHEQFF.

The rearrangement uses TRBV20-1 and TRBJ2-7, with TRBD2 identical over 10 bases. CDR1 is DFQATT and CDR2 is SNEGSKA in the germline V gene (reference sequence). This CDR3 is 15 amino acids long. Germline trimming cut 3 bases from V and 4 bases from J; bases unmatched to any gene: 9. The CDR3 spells CSASQLAGITYEQYF. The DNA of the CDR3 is TGCAGTGCTAGCCAACTAGCGGGAATTACGTACGAGCAGTACTTC.

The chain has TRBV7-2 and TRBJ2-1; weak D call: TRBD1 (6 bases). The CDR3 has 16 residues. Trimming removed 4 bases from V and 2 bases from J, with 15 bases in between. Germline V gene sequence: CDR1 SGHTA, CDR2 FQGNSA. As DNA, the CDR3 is TGTGCCAGCAGCTCATTCACAGGGTTCCCCTACAATGAGCAGTTCTTC. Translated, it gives CASSSFTGFPYNEQFF.

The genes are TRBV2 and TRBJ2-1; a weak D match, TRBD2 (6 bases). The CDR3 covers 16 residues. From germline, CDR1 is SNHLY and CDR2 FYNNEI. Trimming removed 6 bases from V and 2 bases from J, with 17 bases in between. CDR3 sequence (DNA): TGTGCCAGCAGGGGCGTCGGGACTCCTACCTACAATGAGCAGTTCTTC. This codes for CASRGVGTPTYNEQFF.

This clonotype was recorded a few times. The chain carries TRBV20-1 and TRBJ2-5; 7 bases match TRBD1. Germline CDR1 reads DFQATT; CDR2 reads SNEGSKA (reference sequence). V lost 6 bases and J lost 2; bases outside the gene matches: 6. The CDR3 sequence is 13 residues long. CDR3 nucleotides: TGCAGTGCGGCCGGACAGGCTCAAGAGACCCAGTACTTC. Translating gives CSAAGQAQETQYF.

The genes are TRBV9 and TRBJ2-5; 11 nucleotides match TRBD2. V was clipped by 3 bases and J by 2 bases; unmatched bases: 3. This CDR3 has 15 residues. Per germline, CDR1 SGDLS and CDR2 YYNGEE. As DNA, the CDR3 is TGTGCCAGCAGCGGCCTAGCGGGAGGTCAAGAGACCCAGTACTTC. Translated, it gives CASSGLAGGQETQYF.

CDR3 sequence (DNA): TGCAGTGCACCTCGCCCCAGGGCCCGGTACGAGCAGTACTTC. It encodes CSAPRPRARYEQYF. This chain joins TRBV20-1 and TRBJ2-5; D is possibly TRBD1 (5 bases). The J call may be wrong; the DNA end is better matched by TRBJ2-7. The CDR3 loop spans 14 amino acids. Germline V gene data show CDR1 as DFQATT and CDR2 as SNEGSKA (reference sequence).

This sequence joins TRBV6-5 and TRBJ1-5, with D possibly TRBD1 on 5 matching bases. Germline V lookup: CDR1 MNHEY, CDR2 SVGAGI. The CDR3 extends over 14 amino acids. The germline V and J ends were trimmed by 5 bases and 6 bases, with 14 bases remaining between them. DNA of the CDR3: TGTGCCAGCAGTCCCATGAGGGGAATTCAGCCCCAGCATTTT. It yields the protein CASSPMRGIQPQHF.